The rows below give T cell receptor beta chains drawn from one sample of a study of Graves' ophthalmopathy and Graves' hyperthyroidism. TCRdb fed the multiplex PCR reads into MiXCR, producing one record per CDR3 protein. Among about 380,000 distinct CDR3 sequences, 15% were seen once, and the ten largest hold about 7.3%. Sequencing was performed on peripheral blood. The source of these receptors is a woman aged 18-29 years with stable Graves' hyperthyroidism. The CDR3 runs from the conserved cysteine through the conserved F or W. Each record gives: J gene, V gene, D gene, CDR3 length, clone size, CDR3 DNA, CDR3 protein. D genes are given only for firm matches. Size is stated for part of the rows, as once, few or many counts, or as a class when the clone is expanded.

>TRBJ2-5|TRBV19|.|14|many
TGTGCCAGTAGTATATGGAGGGACCAAGAGACCCAGTACTTC
CASSIWRDQETQYF
>TRBJ2-2|TRBV7-2|.|14|many
TGTGCCAGCAGCTTAGGGGGGGGGCACGGGGAGCTGTTTTTT
CASSLGGGHGELFF
>TRBJ1-2|TRBV7-3|TRBD1|14|many
TGTGCCAGCAGCCCAGGGGACAGGGAGTATGGCTACACCTTC
CASSPGDREYGYTF
>TRBJ2-5|TRBV11-1|.|14|.
TGTGCCAGCAGTCCCGGACGGAACCAAGAGACCCAGTACTTC
CASSPGRNQETQYF
>TRBJ2-7|TRBV12-3/TRBV12-4|.|12|many
TGTGCCAGCAGTGCCGGGAGCGGCGAGCAGTACTTC
CASSAGSGEQYF
>TRBJ2-5|TRBV7-2|.|16|many
TGTGCCAGCAGCCTTCTACAGGGTGTAATACAAGAGACCCAGTACTTC
CASSLLQGVIQETQYF
>TRBJ1-2|TRBV6-5|TRBD1|16|many
TGTGCCAGCAGTCCCTCGACAGGGGGCGGAATTGGTGGCTACACCTTC
CASSPSTGGGIGGYTF
>TRBJ2-7|TRBV28|.|12|many
TGTGTCGTAGGAGGTGGAACCTACGAGCAGTACTTC
CVVGGGTYEQYF
>TRBJ1-1|TRBV2|.|16|.
TGTGCCAGCAGTAGGTTCAGGGCAACAGTGAACACTGAAGCTTTCTTT
CASSRFRATVNTEAFF
>TRBJ2-7|TRBV11-3|.|15|many
TGTGCCAGCAGTTCAGGGGCGAGTCTGGCCTACGAGCAGTACTTC
CASSSGASLAYEQYF
>TRBJ1-2|TRBV20-1|.|13|many
TGCAGTGCTAGTAGGGGCGGGACCTATGGCTACACCTTC
CSASRGGTYGYTF
>TRBJ2-2|TRBV6-2/TRBV6-3|TRBD2|15|many
TGTGCCAGCAGTACCCTAGCGGGGAGCACCGGGGAGCTGTTTTTT
CASSTLAGSTGELFF
>TRBJ2-5|TRBV6-5|.|13|many
TGTGCCAGCAGTTACTCGGGGGCTGAGACCCAGTACTTC
CASSYSGAETQYF
>TRBJ1-1|TRBV12-3/TRBV12-4|.|14|.
TGTGCCTGCAGTTTCGGGACACCTAACACTGAAGCTTTCTTT
CACSFGTPNTEAFF
>TRBJ1-5|TRBV6-1|TRBD1|16|few
TGTGCCAGCAGCTCCCGGACAGGTTGGAGCAATCAGCCCCAGCATTTT
CASSSRTGWSNQPQHF
>TRBJ1-5|TRBV12-3/TRBV12-4|.|15|many
TGTGCCAGCAGTTTAATGCGGGGTATTAATCAGCCCCAGCATTTT
CASSLMRGINQPQHF
>TRBJ1-1|TRBV5-1|TRBD1|15|.
TGCGCCAGCAGCTCCGGCACAGGGGGCCACACTGAAGCTTTCTTT
CASSSGTGGHTEAFF
>TRBJ1-3|TRBV6-5|TRBD1|17|many
TGTGCCAGCAGTTTTTCAGGGGGTTGGAACTCTGGAAACACCATATATTTT
CASSFSGGWNSGNTIYF
>TRBJ2-7|TRBV11-2|.|12|.
TGTGCCAGCAGCTGGGGCCGTTATGAGCAGTACTTC
CASSWGRYEQYF
>TRBJ1-1|TRBV6-1|TRBD1|16|many
TGTGCCAGCAGTGATACCTTTGGACAGGGTGTGAGTGAAGCTTTCTTT
CASSDTFGQGVSEAFF
>TRBJ2-7|TRBV12-5|.|17|many
TGTGCTAGTGGTTTGGTACCTTCTCCCGCCGGAGCCTACGAGCAGTACTTC
CASGLVPSPAGAYEQYF
>TRBJ1-1|TRBV19|.|12|many
TGTGCCAGCCGGGGGGATGGCCCTGTGGCTTTCTTT
CASRGDGPVAFF
>TRBJ2-7|TRBV4-1|TRBD2|15|many
TGCGCCAGCAGCCTTACCGGGACTAGCGACTACGAGCAGTACTTC
CASSLTGTSDYEQYF
>TRBJ2-7|TRBV2|.|13|.
TGTGCCAGCGACCACATGGTTCCCTACGATCAGTACTTC
CASDHMVPYDQYF
>TRBJ1-2|TRBV19|.|13|many
TGTGCCAGTAGTATCGGGGAGGCTACGGGCTACACCTTC
CASSIGEATGYTF
>TRBJ1-2|TRBV2|TRBD1|18|.
TGTGCCAGCAGTGAAGTACCGGGACAGGGGGCGCGGAGCTATGGCTACACCTTC
CASSEVPGQGARSYGYTF